This entry features one T cell receptor (beta chain) sequence. The sample belongs to a study of molecular identifiers for immune sequencing clone quantification. Germline loops: CDR1 SGHTA, CDR2 FQGNSA. The CDR3 loop spans 15 amino acids. Between the trimmed V and J ends, which lost 5 bases and 2 bases, there was a span of 14 bases. TCRdb re-called the PCR reads with MiXCR, one entry per CDR3 protein. The table shows about 97,000 distinct CDR3 sequences, with 30% to 45% occurring only once. The receptor was derived from a human donor in good health. Some libraries in this study had Jurkat cell RNA spiked in. The sample consisted of naive CD8+ T cells from blood, with Jurkat cell RNA spiked in. Stated subset: FACS-sorted CD8+CD4-CCR7+CD45RA+ naive T cells. This chain joins TRBV7-2 and TRBJ2-3; D is unclear. CDR3 nucleotide sequence: TGTGCCAGCAGCCTCACCGGGCGACACACAGATACGCAGTATTTT. Translating gives CASSLTGRHTDTQYF.